These T cell receptor beta chains were read from a single sample in a study of CD8 T cells in Susac syndrome. TCRdb re-derived calls from the immunoSEQ multiplex PCR reads in MiXCR, one entry per CDR3 protein. The data hold roughly 150,000 distinct CDR3 sequences, with 90% to 95% observed a single time. Source material: CD8+ T cells from PBMCs. Receptors originate from a human donor with multiple sclerosis. The CDR3 runs from the conserved cysteine through the conserved F or W.

v_call: TRBV27
cdr3_aa: CASSPSTGETYNEQFF

v_call: TRBV28
cdr3_aa: CASSFSGRAHEQFF

v_call: TRBV3-1
cdr3_aa: CASRPDSKETQYF

v_call: TRBV2
cdr3_aa: CASRRGIEAKNIQYF

v_call: TRBV6-5
cdr3_aa: CASSYWYSPLHF

v_call: TRBV5-4
cdr3_aa: CASSLGAETQYF

v_call: TRBV13
cdr3_aa: CASSLAGGGAHEQYF

v_call: TRBV24-1
cdr3_aa: CATSDLSRTPYGYTF

v_call: TRBV29-1
cdr3_aa: CSAGAPGAQGEQYF

v_call: TRBV25-1
cdr3_aa: CASTRGRNEQYF

v_call: TRBV7-9
cdr3_aa: CASSLDGNIQYF

v_call: TRBV5-6
cdr3_aa: CASSLVFLGSPLHF

v_call: TRBV6-2/TRBV6-3
cdr3_aa: CASSLAGGAFHEQFF

v_call: TRBV27
cdr3_aa: CASSLSRGYTEAFF

v_call: TRBV29-1
cdr3_aa: CSVDPTGQDNGWNTEAFF

v_call: TRBV5-4
cdr3_aa: CASSLAHLSSYNEQFF

v_call: TRBV20-1
cdr3_aa: CSARADRDYEQYF

v_call: TRBV30
cdr3_aa: CAWSVLTGGPYEQYF

v_call: TRBV28
cdr3_aa: CASSPGTARTQYF

v_call: TRBV23-1
cdr3_aa: CASSQWNTEAFF

v_call: TRBV5-6
cdr3_aa: CASSPDRAEAFF

v_call: TRBV20-1
cdr3_aa: CSAWDNYNYGYTF

v_call: TRBV7-9
cdr3_aa: CASSLGAEKLFF

v_call: TRBV7-9
cdr3_aa: CASSLVGDSPNLFQYF

v_call: TRBV20-1
cdr3_aa: CSANGPGVKGYTF

v_call: TRBV9
cdr3_aa: CASSARQGANGYTF

v_call: TRBV18
cdr3_aa: CASSPNPGTDSISTDTQYF

v_call: TRBV20-1
cdr3_aa: CSTLLLQGMNTEAFF

v_call: TRBV30
cdr3_aa: CAWEDSMNTEAFF

v_call: TRBV2
cdr3_aa: CASRGTAYGYTF

v_call: TRBV13
cdr3_aa: CASYRAPNTGELFF

v_call: TRBV23-1
cdr3_aa: CASKPTRQGDDNEQFF

v_call: TRBV7-8
cdr3_aa: CASSLALGVGETQYF

v_call: TRBV5-6
cdr3_aa: CASSGTGTGAYEAFF

v_call: TRBV14
cdr3_aa: CASSQGGIYGYTF

v_call: TRBV6-6
cdr3_aa: CASSRDLPSNTEAFF

v_call: TRBV6-6
cdr3_aa: CASSSTDYYEQYF

v_call: TRBV5-1
cdr3_aa: CASSWGQGPNQPQHF

v_call: TRBV29-1
cdr3_aa: CSVGGHSLLSYNEQFF

v_call: TRBV7-9
cdr3_aa: CASSSNSAGANVLTF

v_call: TRBV30
cdr3_aa: CAWLNRDREFHYTF

v_call: TRBV6-4
cdr3_aa: CASSRQAGGEADTQYF

v_call: TRBV9
cdr3_aa: CASSSSGGTTDTQYF

v_call: TRBV13
cdr3_aa: CASSYGPGEQYF

v_call: TRBV11-3
cdr3_aa: CASSLLGGGEQYF

v_call: TRBV12-5
cdr3_aa: CASGLGTYNEQFF

v_call: TRBV13
cdr3_aa: CASSLERRDRQETQYF

v_call: TRBV5-1
cdr3_aa: CASSLNRDRDTEAFF

v_call: TRBV15
cdr3_aa: CATSTIRESPLTYEQYF

v_call: TRBV24-1
cdr3_aa: CATSDLGGWDEQFF

v_call: TRBV7-8
cdr3_aa: CASSSGVGATEAFF

v_call: TRBV5-1
cdr3_aa: CASVGPGDNEQFF

v_call: TRBV6-4
cdr3_aa: CASSDTSDSYEQYF

v_call: TRBV29-1
cdr3_aa: CSVEEGAGNQPQHF

v_call: TRBV4-3
cdr3_aa: CASRRQGHEQYF